What follows are 19 T cell receptor beta chains derived from one specimen sequenced in a study of cytomegalovirus exposure and HLA in healthy donors. Use of 60 Vbeta and 13 Jbeta primers characterized the PCR. The data were produced by immunoSEQ multiplex PCR, yet TCRdb's version contains in-frame clones alone and is incomplete. This sample yields around 50,000 clones, of which about 50% are seen a single time; about 11% belongs to the top ten. Sequencing was performed on PBMCs. These receptor sequences come from a human donor in good health.

This clone was seen only a few times. This chain connects TRBV4-3 to TRBJ2-1, with TRBD1 as a possible D gene (7 bases). Germline V CDR1 and CDR2: LGHNA, YSLEER. The CDR3 loop spans 14 amino acids. Trimming shortened V by 1 base and J by 12 bases, and 16 bases separated the two germline ends. CDR3 sequence: CASSQASSGGGQFF. CDR3 DNA: TGCGCCAGCAGCCAAGCTTCGTCAGGGGGAGGGCAGTTCTTC.

With respect to this clone: The same CDR3 arises from other DNA sequences in this sample as well. The chain combines TRBV2 with TRBJ1-6; D not resolved. Germline CDR1 reads SNHLY; CDR2 reads FYNNEI. Trimming took off 5 bases at V and 5 bases at J, with 4 bases between the two ends. CDR3 size: 12 residues. The CDR3 region has the DNA TGTGCCAGCAGTCCCAATAATTCACCCCTCCACTTT. Translation gives CASSPNNSPLHF. The full variable domain, in which reference TRBV2 and TRBJ1-6 provide the parts outside the CDR3, is EPEVTQTPSHQVTQMGQEVILRCVPISNHLYFYWYRQILGQKVEFLVSFYNNEISEKSEIFDDQFSVERPDGSNFTLKIRSTKLEDSAMYFCASSPNNSPLHFGNGTRLTVT.

This clone was seen only a few times. In DNA, the CDR3 is TGTGCCAGTAGTATGAGGCTAGCGGGGGGGTATGGTACGCAGTATTTT. This translates into CASSMRLAGGYGTQYF. This chain joins TRBV19 and TRBJ2-3; 12 nucleotides align to TRBD2. V lost 3 bases, J lost 8 bases, and 9 bases stayed unmatched. The germline V gene has CDR1 LNHDA and CDR2 SQIVND (reference sequence). This CDR3 contains 16 residues.

The V call is TRBV13, the J call TRBJ2-5; 7 positions match TRBD2. This CDR3 comprises 14 residues. V lost 6 bases and J lost 3; bases outside the gene matches: 7. CDR1 and CDR2 from the germline V gene are PRHDT and FYEKMQ (reference sequence). Here the CDR3 DNA reads TGTGCCAGCAGGTCCGTTGGGGGGGAAGAGACCCAGTACTTC. This sequence encodes CASRSVGGEETQYF.

The rearrangement joins TRBV30 to TRBJ2-3; no clear D. V lost 3 bases, J lost 8 bases, and 12 bases lay in between. CDR1 and CDR2 (germline): GTSNPN, SVGIG (reference sequence). This CDR3 is built from 12 residues. The CDR3: CAWSDHGRTQYF. DNA of the CDR3: TGTGCCTGGAGCGACCATGGGCGTACGCAGTATTTT.

This chain links TRBV5-1 with TRBJ1-2; D perhaps matches TRBD1 (6 bases). V shed 2 bases and J shed 2 bases, with 16 bases lying between them. The CDR3 totals 16 residues. CDR1 SGHRS and CDR2 YFSETQ come from the germline V gene. The CDR3 nucleotides are TGCGCCAGCAGCTTCATCACAGGGCTTCTAAACTATGGCTACACCTTC. As protein: CASSFITGLLNYGYTF.

The V and J genes are TRBV9 and TRBJ2-3; tentatively, D is TRBD2 (6 bases). This CDR3 is 15 amino acids long. The V gene lost 4 bases and the J gene lost 5 bases, with 17 bases spanning the gap. CDR1 SGDLS and CDR2 YYNGEE come from the germline V gene. CDR3 coding DNA: TGTGCCAGCAGCTTTGGGACTGACCGTGGAGATACGCAGTATTTT. Translating it yields CASSFGTDRGDTQYF.

The chain couples TRBV6-1 to TRBJ1-5; tentative D call: TRBD1 (5 bases). From germline, CDR1 is MNHNS and CDR2 SASEGT. Trimming took 11 bases from V and 5 from J, leaving 19 bases between them. The CDR3 has 14 amino acids. The CDR3 spells CAGNEQGGYQPQHF. CDR3 bases: TGTGCCGGCAATGAGCAGGGAGGATATCAGCCCCAGCATTTT.

The genes are TRBV4-1 and TRBJ2-1; 9 nucleotides agree with TRBD2. Per germline, CDR1 MGHRA and CDR2 YSYEKL. After removal of 4 bases from V and 7 bases from J, the junction contained 8 bases not matched to a gene. The CDR3 runs 15 residues. CDR3 sequence (DNA): TGCGCCAGCAGCCCGGCGGGACTAGCCAGTAATGAGCAGTTCTTC. Its translation: CASSPAGLASNEQFF.

This clone was recorded a few times. The chain has TRBV5-1 and TRBJ2-5, with 7 nucleotides matching TRBD2. The CDR3 runs to 15 residues. Trimming at V came to 5 bases and at J to 5 bases, leaving 12 bases not matched to a gene. Germline V gene lookup returns CDR1 SGHRS and CDR2 YFSETQ. CDR3 sequence reads: CASSSTQAGPETQYF. The DNA of the CDR3 is TGCGCCAGCAGTTCAACACAAGCGGGGCCGGAGACCCAGTACTTC.

This rearrangement joins TRBV1 to TRBJ1-6. TRBV1 is described as a pseudogene. CDR3 length equals 14 residues. The CDR3 here is CTSSQGGGDSPLHF. CDR3 nucleotide sequence: TGCACCAGCAGCCAGGGAGGGGGGGATTCACCCCTCCACTTT.

The rearrangement joins TRBV6-1 to TRBJ2-5, with D possibly matching TRBD2 (5 bases). This CDR3 has 14 amino acids. Germline CDR1 reads MNHNS; CDR2 reads SASEGT. Trimming removed 7 bases at V and 5 bases at J, with 17 bases between. The CDR3 protein is CASTLAGRGETQYF. As DNA, the CDR3 is TGTGCCAGCACCCTAGCAGGTCGCGGGGAGACCCAGTACTTC.

This chain uses TRBV30 with TRBJ2-7; D gene unclear. Trimming took 0 bases from V and 1 from J, leaving 10 bases between them. Germline CDR1 GTSNPN, CDR2 SVGIG (reference sequence). CDR3 length equals 14 residues. CDR3 DNA sequence: TGTGCCTGGAGTGTGCTCGAGATTTCCTACGAGCAGTACTTC. Protein product: CAWSVLEISYEQYF.

A single count supports this clone. In nucleotides, the CDR3 is TGTGCCTGGAGTTTTGGGACTAGGTGGAACACCGGGGAGCTGTTTTTT. It encodes CAWSFGTRWNTGELFF. The rearrangement links TRBV30 to TRBJ2-2; 8 bases fit TRBD2. J was trimmed by 1 base and V by 2 bases; bases with no gene match: 6. The CDR3 sequence is 16 residues long. Germline CDR1 is GTSNPN and CDR2 is SVGIG (reference sequence).

The chain couples TRBV5-4 to TRBJ1-2; 11 bases map to TRBD1. The CDR3 length is 17 residues. Germline V gene data show CDR1 as SGHNT and CDR2 as YYREEE (reference sequence). V lost 4 bases, J lost 7 bases, and 15 bases stayed unmatched. The CDR3: CASSPAGQGARLSGYTF. The CDR3, as DNA: TGTGCCAGCAGCCCTGCCGGACAGGGGGCCCGCTTATCTGGCTACACCTTC.

The gene calls are TRBV6-5 and TRBJ1-2, with D uncertain. Trimming stripped 0 bases from V and 6 bases from J, with 8 bases between. The CDR3 extends over 13 amino acids. Germline loops: CDR1 MNHEY, CDR2 SVGAGI. CDR3 loop: CASSYSFGDGYTF. CDR3 DNA: TGTGCCAGCAGTTACTCGTTCGGGGATGGCTACACCTTC.

The genes are TRBV5-6 and TRBJ1-3, with 11 nucleotides matching TRBD1. CDR1 SGHDT and CDR2 YYEEEE come from the germline V gene. The J segment lost 4 bases and the V segment lost 4 bases, leaving 10 bases of the junction unmatched. This CDR3 has 17 residues. This CDR3 is CASSIKGTGGLGNTIYF. In DNA form, the CDR3 reads TGTGCCAGCAGCATCAAAGGGACAGGGGGGCTCGGAAACACCATATATTTT.

The V gene is TRBV15, the J gene TRBJ1-3; weak D call: TRBD1 (6 bases). The V and J ends lost 0 bases and 6 bases respectively, with 9 bases between them. CDR3 length: 14 residues. Germline V gene data show CDR1 as LNHNV and CDR2 as YYDKDF (reference sequence). The CDR3 loop reads CATSRDQGTNTIYF. The CDR3 nucleotides are TGTGCCACCAGCAGAGACCAGGGGACAAACACCATATATTTT.

The chain links TRBV9 to TRBJ2-3; a possible D gene is TRBD1 (5 bases). There are 15 residues in the CDR3. V was trimmed by 4 bases and J by 1 base, leaving 13 bases between them. Germline lookup yields CDR1 SGDLS and CDR2 YYNGEE. CDR3 amino acids: CASSPWLGGTDTQYF. DNA of the CDR3: TGTGCCAGCAGCCCTTGGCTAGGGGGCACAGATACGCAGTATTTT.